This TCR beta chain was recovered during a study of CD8+CD57+ T cells in acquired aplastic anemia. Turning to the study itself: Sorted CD4+ and CD8+ cells yielded about 3.1 ug of DNA on average. For CD4+ cells, healthy donors had an average of about 10 million reads.

Points on this clonotype: Its antigen is undetermined.

Profiling of TCR beta VDJ combinations and CDR3 sequences used genomic DNA as template. From the reads, TCRdb called clonotypes with MiXCR, one entry per CDR3 protein. The table includes 98,000 or so distinct CDR3 sequences, around 53% detected once. Germline loops: CDR1 WSHSY, CDR2 SAAADI. The CDR3 sequence is 15 residues long. V lost 0 bases and J lost 4; bases outside the gene matches: 1. Broader study findings: Patients and healthy controls showed no significant CD8+ Simpson's diversity difference. About 30 CD8+ CDR3 sequences occurred in both the patients and the controls.

This receptor was identified in a human donor in good health, serving as a control. Sequenced material: sorted CD4+, CD8+, or CD8+CD57+ T cells (not recorded which) from PBMCs. The chain has TRBV10-2 and TRBJ2-1; 9 positions agree with TRBD2. The CDR3 region is CASSESLAGYNEQFF. The DNA of the CDR3 is TGCGCCAGCAGTGAGTCGCTAGCGGGATACAATGAGCAGTTCTTC.